A single sample is the source of the 10 T cell receptor beta chains below, sequenced in a study of cytotoxic CD8 clonotypes in ibrutinib-treated CLL. Clones were sequenced by immunoSEQ multiplex PCR, and TCRdb holds only the in-frame ones, with some missing. The sample has some 200,000 clones, 60% to 80% seen once. Sequencing used PBMCs, obtained after 12 months of ibrutinib treatment. The receptors derive from a human donor with chronic lymphocytic leukemia.

This chain joins TRBV7-3 and TRBJ2-5; unclear D gene. The CDR3 contains 15 residues. Per germline, CDR1 SGHTA and CDR2 FQGTGA. Trimming shortened V by 4 bases and J by 4 bases, and 16 bases separated the two germline ends. CDR3 sequence: CASSSNNGRGETQYF. Here the CDR3 DNA reads TGTGCCAGCAGCTCCAATAACGGACGCGGAGAGACCCAGTACTTC.

This chain connects TRBV6-1 to TRBJ1-5, with TRBD1 as a possible D gene (5 bases). V was trimmed by 1 base and J by 1 base, leaving 11 bases between them. The CDR3 runs 16 residues. Germline CDR1 is MNHNS and CDR2 is SASEGT. The CDR3 loop reads CASSEVSGYSNQPQHF. The CDR3 DNA follows: TGTGCCAGCAGTGAAGTGTCAGGGTACAGCAATCAGCCCCAGCATTTT.

Here the CDR3 reads CASSESGLTSSYEQYF. The CDR3 DNA follows: TGTGCCAGTAGTGAAAGTGGACTAACGAGCTCCTACGAGCAGTACTTC. V and J are TRBV19 and TRBJ2-7; possible D gene TRBD2, 6 bases. CDR3 size: 16 residues. CDR1 is LNHDA and CDR2 is SQIVND in the germline V gene (reference sequence). Trimming stripped 5 bases from V and 0 bases from J, with 17 bases between.

This clone was counted a single time. The chain couples TRBV5-1 to TRBJ2-1, with 9 bases fitting TRBD2. V lost 4 bases and J lost 7; bases outside the gene matches: 12. Germline V gives CDR1 SGHRS, CDR2 YFSETQ. This CDR3 is built from 16 residues. CDR3 DNA sequence: TGCGCCAGCAGCCCCCGAGGAGCGGGGGGTCCGAATGAGCAGTTCTTC. This gives the protein CASSPRGAGGPNEQFF.

This chain uses TRBV2 with TRBJ1-3; D uncertain. Trimming stripped 4 bases from V and 2 bases from J, with 9 bases between. CDR1 is SNHLY, CDR2 FYNNEI, per germline. The CDR3 spans 14 residues. CDR3 coding DNA: TGTGCCAGCAGTGTAGGAGGGCCTGGAAACACCATATATTTT. Its protein is CASSVGGPGNTIYF.

This clone was detected a few times. The rearrangement uses TRBV9 and TRBJ1-5, with TRBD1 identical over 9 bases. The germline CDR1 and CDR2 sequences are SGDLS and YYNGEE. J was trimmed by 6 bases and V by 0 bases; bases with no gene match: 4. The CDR3 consists of 15 residues. CDR3 in amino acids: CASSVEGQGGQPQHF. CDR3 nucleotide sequence: TGTGCCAGCAGCGTAGAGGGACAGGGTGGTCAGCCCCAGCATTTT.

The CDR3 DNA is TGTGCCATCAGTGGGGACAGCAACTATGGCTACACCTTC. Its translation is CAISGDSNYGYTF. This chain links TRBV10-3 with TRBJ1-2; 7 bases line up with TRBD1. Germline values: CDR1 ENHRY, CDR2 SYGVKD. The CDR3 consists of 13 residues. The ends lost 4 bases at V and 2 bases at J; junction bases unmatched: 1.

V is TRBV7-6 and J is TRBJ2-1, with a weak D call TRBD2 (6 bases). The CDR3 consists of 17 residues. Trimming stripped 5 bases from V and 1 base from J, with 18 bases between. In germline, CDR1 is SGHVS, CDR2 FNYEAQ. The CDR3 protein is CASSPFRRDLSYNEQFF. In DNA form, the CDR3 reads TGTGCCAGCAGCCCCTTCCGCCGGGACTTGTCCTACAATGAGCAGTTCTTC.

The CDR3 nucleotides read TGTGCCAGCAGCTTTCACCGGGACAAGTCCTACGAGCAGTACTTC. This gives the protein CASSFHRDKSYEQYF. The chain recombines TRBV7-8 with TRBJ2-7, with D maybe TRBD1 (6 bases). The germline V and J ends were trimmed by 3 bases and 1 base, with 13 bases remaining between them. The CDR3 is made up of 15 amino acids. Germline V gives CDR1 SGHVS, CDR2 FQNEAQ.

The chain carries TRBV7-9 and TRBJ2-5, with D perhaps TRBD1 or TRBD2 (5 bases each). Trimming took 5 bases from V and 4 from J, leaving 14 bases between them. The germline CDR1 and CDR2 sequences are SEHNR and FQNEAQ (reference sequence). CDR3 length equals 14 residues. The CDR3 nucleotides are TGTGCCAGCAGCCCCCGGGACCGCCTAGAGACCCAGTACTTC. This sequence encodes CASSPRDRLETQYF.